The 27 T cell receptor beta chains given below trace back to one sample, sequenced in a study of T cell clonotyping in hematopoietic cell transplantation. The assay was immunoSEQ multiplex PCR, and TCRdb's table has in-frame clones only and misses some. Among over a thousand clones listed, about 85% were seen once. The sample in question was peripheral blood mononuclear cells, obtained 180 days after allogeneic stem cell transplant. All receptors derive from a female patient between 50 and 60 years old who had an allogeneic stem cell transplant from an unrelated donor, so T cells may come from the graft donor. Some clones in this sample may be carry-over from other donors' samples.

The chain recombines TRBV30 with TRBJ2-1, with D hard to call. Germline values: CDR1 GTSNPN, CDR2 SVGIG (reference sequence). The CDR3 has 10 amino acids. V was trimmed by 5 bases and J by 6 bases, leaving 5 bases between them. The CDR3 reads CAWGLNEQFF. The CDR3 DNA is TGTGCCTGGGGTCTCAATGAGCAGTTCTTC.

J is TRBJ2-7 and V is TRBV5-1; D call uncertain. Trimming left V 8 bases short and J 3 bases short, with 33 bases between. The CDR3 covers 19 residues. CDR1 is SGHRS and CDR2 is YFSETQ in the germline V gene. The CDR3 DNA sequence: TGCGCCAGGGCGCGCATTTCCCAAGTCTGGAGAGGCCCACACTACGAGCAGTACTTC. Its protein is CARARISQVWRGPHYEQYF.

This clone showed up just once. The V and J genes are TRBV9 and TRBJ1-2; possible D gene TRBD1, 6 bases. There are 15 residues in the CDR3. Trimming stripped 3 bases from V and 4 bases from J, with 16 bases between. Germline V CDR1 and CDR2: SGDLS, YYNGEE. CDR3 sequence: CASSASGEGGYGYTF. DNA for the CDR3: TGTGCCAGCAGCGCCTCAGGGGAAGGCGGCTATGGCTACACCTTC.

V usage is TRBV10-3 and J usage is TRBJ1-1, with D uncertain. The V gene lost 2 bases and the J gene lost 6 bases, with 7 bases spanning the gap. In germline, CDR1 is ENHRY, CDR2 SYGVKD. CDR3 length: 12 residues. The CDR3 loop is CAISEKLAEAFF. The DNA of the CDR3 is TGTGCCATCAGTGAGAAGTTGGCTGAAGCTTTCTTT.

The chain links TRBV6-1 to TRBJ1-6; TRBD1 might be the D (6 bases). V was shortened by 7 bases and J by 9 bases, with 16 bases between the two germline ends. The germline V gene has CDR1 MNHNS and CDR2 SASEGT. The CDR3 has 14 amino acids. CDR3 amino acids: CASTWTGTTSPLHF. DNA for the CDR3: TGTGCCAGCACCTGGACCGGGACAACTTCACCCCTCCACTTT.

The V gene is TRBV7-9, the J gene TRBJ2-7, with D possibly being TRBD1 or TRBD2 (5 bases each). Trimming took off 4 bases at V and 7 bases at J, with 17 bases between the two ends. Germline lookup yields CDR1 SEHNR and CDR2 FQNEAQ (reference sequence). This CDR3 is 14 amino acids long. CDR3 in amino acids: CASSSRDGQREQYF. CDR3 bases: TGTGCCAGCAGCTCCCGGGACGGACAACGGGAGCAGTACTTC. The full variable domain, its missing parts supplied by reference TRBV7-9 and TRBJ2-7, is DTGVSQNPRHKITKRGQNVTFRCDPISEHNRLYWYRQTLGQGPEFLTYFQNEAQLEKSRLLSDRFSAERPKGSFSTLEIQRTEQGDSAMYLCASSSRDGQREQYFGPGTRLTVT.

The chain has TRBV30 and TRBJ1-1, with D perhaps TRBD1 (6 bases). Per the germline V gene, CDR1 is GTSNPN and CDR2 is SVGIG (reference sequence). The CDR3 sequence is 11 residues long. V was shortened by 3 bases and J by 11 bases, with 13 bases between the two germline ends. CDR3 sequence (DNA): TGTGCCTGGAGGACCCACAGGGAGGCTTTCTTT. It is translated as CAWRTHREAFF.

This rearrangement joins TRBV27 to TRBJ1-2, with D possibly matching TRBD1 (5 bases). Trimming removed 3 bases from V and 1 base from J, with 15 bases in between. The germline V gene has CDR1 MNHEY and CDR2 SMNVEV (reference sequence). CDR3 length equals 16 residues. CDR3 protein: CASSFWIGGVNYGYTF. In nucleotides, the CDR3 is TGTGCCAGCAGTTTCTGGATTGGGGGGGTTAACTATGGCTACACCTTC.

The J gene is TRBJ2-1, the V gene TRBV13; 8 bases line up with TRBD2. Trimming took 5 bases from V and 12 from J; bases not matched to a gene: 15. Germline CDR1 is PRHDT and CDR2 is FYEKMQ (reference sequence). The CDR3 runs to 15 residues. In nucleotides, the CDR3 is TGTGCCAGCAGCGACCTAGCGGGTATGCTCGGTCGGCAGTTCTTC. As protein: CASSDLAGMLGRQFF.

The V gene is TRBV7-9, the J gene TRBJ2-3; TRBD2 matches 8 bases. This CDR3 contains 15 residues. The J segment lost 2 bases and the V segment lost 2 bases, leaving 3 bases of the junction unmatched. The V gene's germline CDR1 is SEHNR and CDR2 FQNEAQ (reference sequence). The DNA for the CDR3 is TGTGCCAGCAGCTTAACTAGCGGTAACACAGATACGCAGTATTTT. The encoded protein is CASSLTSGNTDTQYF.

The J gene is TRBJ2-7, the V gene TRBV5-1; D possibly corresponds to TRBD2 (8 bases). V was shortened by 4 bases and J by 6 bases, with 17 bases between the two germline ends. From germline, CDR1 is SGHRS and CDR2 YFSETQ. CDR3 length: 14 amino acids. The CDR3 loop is CASSPSGGGGEQYF. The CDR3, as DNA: TGCGCCAGCAGCCCCTCGGGAGGGGGCGGCGAGCAGTACTTC.

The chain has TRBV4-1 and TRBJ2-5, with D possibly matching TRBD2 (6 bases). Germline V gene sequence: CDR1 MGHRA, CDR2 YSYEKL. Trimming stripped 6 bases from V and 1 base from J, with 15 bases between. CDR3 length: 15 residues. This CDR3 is CASRNTPSVQETQYF. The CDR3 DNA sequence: TGCGCCAGCAGGAATACCCCTAGCGTCCAAGAGACCCAGTACTTC.

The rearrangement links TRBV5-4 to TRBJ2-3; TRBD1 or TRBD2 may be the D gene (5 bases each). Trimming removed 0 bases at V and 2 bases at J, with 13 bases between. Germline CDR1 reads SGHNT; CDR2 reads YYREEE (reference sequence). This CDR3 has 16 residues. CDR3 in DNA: TGTGCCAGCAGCTTGGTAGGGACGGGTGTCACAGATACGCAGTATTTT. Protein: CASSLVGTGVTDTQYF. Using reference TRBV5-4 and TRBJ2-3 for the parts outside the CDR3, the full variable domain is ETGVTQSPTHLIKTRGQQVTLRCSSQSGHNTVSWYQQALGQGPQFIFQYYREEENGRGNFPPRFSGLQFPNYSSELNVNALELDDSALYLCASSLVGTGVTDTQYFGPGTRLTVL.

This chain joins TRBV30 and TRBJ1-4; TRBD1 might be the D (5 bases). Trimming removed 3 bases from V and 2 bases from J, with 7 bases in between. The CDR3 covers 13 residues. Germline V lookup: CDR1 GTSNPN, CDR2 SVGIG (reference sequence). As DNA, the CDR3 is TGTGCCTGGAGCCGGGACACTAATGAAAAACTGTTTTTT. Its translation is CAWSRDTNEKLFF.

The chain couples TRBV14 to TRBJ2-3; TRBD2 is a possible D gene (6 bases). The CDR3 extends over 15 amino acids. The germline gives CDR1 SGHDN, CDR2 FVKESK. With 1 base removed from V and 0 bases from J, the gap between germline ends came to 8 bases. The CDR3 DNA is TGTGCCAGCAGCCAAGGGGACTCTAGCACAGATACGCAGTATTTT. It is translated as CASSQGDSSTDTQYF. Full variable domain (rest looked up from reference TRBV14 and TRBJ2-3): EAGVTQFPSHSVIEKGQTVTLRCDPISGHDNLYWYRRVMGKEIKFLLHFVKESKQDESGMPNNRFLAERTGGTYSTLKVQPAELEDSGVYFCASSQGDSSTDTQYFGPGTRLTVL.

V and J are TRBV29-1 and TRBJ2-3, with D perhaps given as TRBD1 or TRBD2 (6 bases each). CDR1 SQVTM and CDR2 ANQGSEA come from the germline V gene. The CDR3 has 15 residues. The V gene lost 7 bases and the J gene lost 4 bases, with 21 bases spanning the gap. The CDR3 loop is CSGSLGGGQSDTQYF. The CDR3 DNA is TGCAGCGGGAGTCTAGGAGGGGGGCAATCAGATACGCAGTATTTT.

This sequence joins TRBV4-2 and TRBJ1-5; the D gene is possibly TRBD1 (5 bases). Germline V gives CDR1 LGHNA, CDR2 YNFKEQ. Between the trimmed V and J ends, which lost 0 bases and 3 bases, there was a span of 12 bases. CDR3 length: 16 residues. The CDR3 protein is CASSQEGGAVNQPQHF. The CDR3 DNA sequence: TGTGCCAGCAGCCAAGAGGGCGGGGCAGTCAATCAGCCCCAGCATTTT.

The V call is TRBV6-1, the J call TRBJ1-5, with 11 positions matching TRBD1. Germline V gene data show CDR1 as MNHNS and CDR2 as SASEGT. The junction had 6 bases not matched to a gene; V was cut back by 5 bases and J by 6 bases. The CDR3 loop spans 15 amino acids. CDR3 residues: CASSTDRGQGQPQHF. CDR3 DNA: TGTGCCAGCAGTACGGACAGGGGGCAGGGTCAGCCCCAGCATTTT.

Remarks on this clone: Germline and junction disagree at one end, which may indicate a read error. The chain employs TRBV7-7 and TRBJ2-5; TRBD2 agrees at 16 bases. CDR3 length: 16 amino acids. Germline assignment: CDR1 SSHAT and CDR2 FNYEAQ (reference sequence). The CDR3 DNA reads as TGTGCTAGCAGCTTGGGACTAGCGGGGGGGCGCGAGACCCAGTACTTC. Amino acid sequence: CASSLGLAGGRETQYF.

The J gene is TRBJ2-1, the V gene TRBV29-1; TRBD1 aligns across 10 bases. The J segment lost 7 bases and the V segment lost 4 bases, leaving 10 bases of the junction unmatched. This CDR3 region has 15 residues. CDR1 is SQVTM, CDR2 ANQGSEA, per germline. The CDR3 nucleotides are TGCAGCGTTGTATTAGGACAGGGGGAACGGAATGAGCAGTTCTTC. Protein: CSVVLGQGERNEQFF.

In nucleotides, the CDR3 is TGTGCCAGCAGCCACCCCAACACGCACCATAATTCACCCCTCCACTTT. Translated: CASSHPNTHHNSPLHF. The V and J genes are TRBV5-6 and TRBJ1-6; D unclear. The ends were cut back, 4 bases at V and 5 bases at J, with 16 bases in the middle. In germline, CDR1 is SGHDT, CDR2 YYEEEE. The CDR3 runs 16 residues.

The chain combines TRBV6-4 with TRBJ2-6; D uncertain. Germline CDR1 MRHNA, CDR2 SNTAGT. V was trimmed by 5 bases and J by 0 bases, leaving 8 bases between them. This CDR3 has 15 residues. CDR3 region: CASSRSISGANVLTF. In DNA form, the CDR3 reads TGTGCCAGCAGTAGATCGATCTCTGGGGCCAACGTCCTGACTTTC.

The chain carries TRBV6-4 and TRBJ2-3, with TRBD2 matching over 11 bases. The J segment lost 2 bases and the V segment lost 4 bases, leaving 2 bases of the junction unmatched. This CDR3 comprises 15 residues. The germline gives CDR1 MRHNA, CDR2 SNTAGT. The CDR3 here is CASSGSGGATDTQYF. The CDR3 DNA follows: TGTGCCAGCAGTGGTAGCGGGGGGGCCACAGATACGCAGTATTTT.

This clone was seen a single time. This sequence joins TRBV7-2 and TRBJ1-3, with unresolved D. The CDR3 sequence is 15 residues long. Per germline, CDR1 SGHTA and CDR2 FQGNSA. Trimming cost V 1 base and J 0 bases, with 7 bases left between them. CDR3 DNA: TGTGCCAGCAGCTTAGACACGGCCTCTGGAAACACCATATATTTT. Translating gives CASSLDTASGNTIYF.

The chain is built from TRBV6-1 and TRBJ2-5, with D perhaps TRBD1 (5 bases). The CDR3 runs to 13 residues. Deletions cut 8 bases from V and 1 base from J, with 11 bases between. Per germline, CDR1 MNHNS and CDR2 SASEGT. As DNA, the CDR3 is TGTGCCAGCCGACCGACAGTCCAAGAGACCCAGTACTTC. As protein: CASRPTVQETQYF.

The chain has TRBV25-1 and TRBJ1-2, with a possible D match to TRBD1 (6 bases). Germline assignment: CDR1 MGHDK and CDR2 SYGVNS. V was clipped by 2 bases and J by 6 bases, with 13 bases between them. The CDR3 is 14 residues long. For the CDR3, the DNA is TGTGCCAGCAGTGAAGCAGGGGAGGGACATGGCTACACCTTC. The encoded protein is CASSEAGEGHGYTF.

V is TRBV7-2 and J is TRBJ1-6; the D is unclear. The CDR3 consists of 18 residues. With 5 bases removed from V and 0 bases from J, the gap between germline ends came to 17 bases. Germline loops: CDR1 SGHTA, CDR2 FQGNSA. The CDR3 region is CASSHKRGTSSYNSPLHF. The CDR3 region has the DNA TGTGCCAGCAGCCATAAACGGGGTACAAGCTCCTATAATTCACCCCTCCACTTT.